This T cell receptor (beta chain) comes out of a study of blood T cell repertoires in COVID-19. Only in-frame clones appear in the TCRdb table, and some are missing; sequencing was by immunoSEQ multiplex PCR. The table shows about 120,000 clones, with 70% to 90% occurring only once. Trimming left V 0 bases short and J 3 bases short, with 8 bases between. This CDR3 contains 14 residues. The germline CDR1 and CDR2 sequences are SEHNR and FQNEAQ (reference sequence). The clonotype was recovered from a man aged 60 to 75 with acute or convalescent COVID-19. Sequencing was done on a sample of peripheral blood. V is TRBV7-9 and J is TRBJ2-5; TRBD1 might be the D (5 bases). The CDR3 loop is CASSLAAGKETQYF. The DNA of the CDR3 is TGTGCCAGCAGCTTAGCCGCAGGGAAAGAGACCCAGTACTTC.